The entry below gives a single T cell receptor (beta chain) sequence along with its context. The antigen is undetermined. The CDR3 has 18 residues. V lost 4 bases to trimming and J lost 1 base, with 22 bases between them. Per germline, CDR1 KGHSH and CDR2 LQKENI. An even split of each subset's genomic DNA across several immunoSEQ plates was performed. Using 200 ng DNA, about 30,000 T cell genomes, the sorted-subset replicate PCRs were run. Repertoires were generated with immunoSEQ multiplex PCR, while TCRdb's copy carries only in-frame clones and drops some. Here the sample spans millions of clones, 90% to 95% being singletons. The sample comes from a study of shared clonotypes between healthy human individuals. Overall study findings and caveats: Relative to memory subsets, naive subsets generally showed larger estimated richness.

Sequenced material: naive CD4+ T cells sorted from blood. Subset of the sample: CD45RA+ positively selected. This TCR derives from a man younger than 35 in good health. The chain combines TRBV18 with TRBJ1-1, with D perhaps matching TRBD1 (5 bases). The CDR3 coding sequence is TGTGCCAGCTCACTACTCCCAGCGGGGCGTGGGGAGAACACTGAAGCTTTCTTT. Translated, it gives CASSLLPAGRGENTEAFF.